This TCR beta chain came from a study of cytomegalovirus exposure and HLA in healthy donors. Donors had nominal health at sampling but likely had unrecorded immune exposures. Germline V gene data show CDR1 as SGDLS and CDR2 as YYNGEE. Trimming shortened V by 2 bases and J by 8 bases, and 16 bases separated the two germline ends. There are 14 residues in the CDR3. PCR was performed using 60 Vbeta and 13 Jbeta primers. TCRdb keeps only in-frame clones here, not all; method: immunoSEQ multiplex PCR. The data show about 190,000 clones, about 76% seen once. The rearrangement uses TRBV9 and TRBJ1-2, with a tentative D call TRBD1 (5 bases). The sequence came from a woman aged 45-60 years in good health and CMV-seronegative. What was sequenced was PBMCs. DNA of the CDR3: TGTGCCAGCAGCGTTTCACAGGTTCTATCGGGCTACACCTTC. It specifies CASSVSQVLSGYTF.